Following are 21 T cell receptor beta chains from one sample sequenced in a study of early T cells in non-severe SARS-CoV-2 infection. TCRdb re-called the 5' RACE reads with MiXCR, one entry per CDR3 protein. The data show under 85,000 distinct CDR3 sequences, 5% seen once. The source was whole blood, collected at baseline. The receptors were gathered from an adult who was a healthcare worker with PCR-confirmed SARS-CoV-2 infection or an uninfected control (not recorded which).

At least ten counts were recorded for this clonotype. The J gene is TRBJ2-1, the V gene TRBV19, with 7 bases fitting TRBD2. J was trimmed by 6 bases and V by 7 bases; bases with no gene match: 6. CDR1 and CDR2 (germline): LNHDA, SQIVND (reference sequence). This CDR3 is built from 13 residues. CDR3 sequence (DNA): TGTGCCAGTAACGAACCTAGCGGCAATGAGCAGTTCTTC. Its translation: CASNEPSGNEQFF.

In this sample, this clonotype turned up many times. V gene TRBV7-8 combines with J gene TRBJ2-6; TRBD1 might be the D (5 bases). This CDR3 has 15 residues. Trimming removed 0 bases at V and 2 bases at J, with 5 bases between. In germline, CDR1 is SGHVS, CDR2 FQNEAQ. CDR3 residues: CASSLARAGANVLTF. The CDR3 region has the DNA TGTGCCAGCAGCTTAGCCAGGGCTGGGGCCAACGTCCTGACTTTC.

This clonotype has a count of ten or more. The genes are TRBV7-9 and TRBJ1-1, with a weak D call TRBD1 (6 bases). Per germline, CDR1 SEHNR and CDR2 FQNEAQ (reference sequence). The CDR3 has 15 residues. V lost 4 bases to trimming and J lost 4 bases, with 16 bases between them. The CDR3 DNA reads as TGTGCCAGCAGCTCAGGGGACACTGGGGGCACTGAAGCTTTCTTT. This sequence encodes CASSSGDTGGTEAFF.

In its sample, this clonotype was seen a few times. This chain joins TRBV7-7 and TRBJ2-5; the D gene is possibly TRBD2 (6 bases). V lost 6 bases and J lost 1, with 21 bases in between. Germline V gene lookup returns CDR1 SSHAT and CDR2 FNYEAQ (reference sequence). This CDR3 is 17 amino acids long. CDR3 amino acids: CASSPVERAHLQETQYF. The CDR3 nucleotides read TGTGCCAGCAGTCCCGTGGAGCGGGCCCACCTCCAAGAGACCCAGTACTTC.

This clonotype was recorded at least ten times. The rearrangement links TRBV20-1 to TRBJ1-5; TRBD1 agrees at 7 bases. Per germline, CDR1 DFQATT and CDR2 SNEGSKA (reference sequence). The CDR3 has 15 amino acids. V lost 3 bases, J lost 7 bases, and 12 bases stayed unmatched. This CDR3 reads CSASGLSAGGQPQHF. Here the CDR3 DNA reads TGCAGTGCTAGCGGTCTGTCGGCAGGGGGACAGCCCCAGCATTTT.

The chain has TRBV7-9 and TRBJ2-7; D perhaps matches TRBD2 (6 bases). Deletions cut 2 bases from V and 5 bases from J, with 22 bases between. CDR1 is SEHNR and CDR2 is FQNEAQ in the germline V gene (reference sequence). CDR3 length: 17 residues. The chain's CDR3 is CASSLYGSRGNEDEQYF. The CDR3, as DNA: TGTGCCAGCAGCTTATATGGGTCACGGGGGAACGAGGACGAGCAGTACTTC.

V gene TRBV11-3 combines with J gene TRBJ2-1; 13 positions agree with TRBD2. This CDR3 has 15 amino acids. Germline lookup yields CDR1 SGHNT and CDR2 YENEEA. The junction had 5 bases not matched to a gene; V was cut back by 5 bases and J by 7 bases. The CDR3 protein is CASSPGGLAGNEQFF. The DNA of the CDR3 is TGTGCCAGCAGCCCAGGGGGACTAGCGGGGAATGAGCAGTTCTTC.

This clonotype was counted at least ten times. The rearrangement joins TRBV12-3 or TRBV12-4 to TRBJ1-5; no reliable D call. The CDR3 has 13 amino acids. V was trimmed by 2 bases and J by 7 bases, leaving 9 bases between them. The DNA for the CDR3 is TGTGCCAGCAGTTTAAGACCGGACCAGCCCCAGCATTTT. The encoded protein is CASSLRPDQPQHF.

This clonotype was seen at least ten times. The chain uses TRBV5-6 and TRBJ2-1; 7 bases are a match to TRBD2. The CDR3 is 15 residues long. CDR1 and CDR2 (germline): SGHDT, YYEEEE. V lost 1 base, J lost 5 bases, and 6 bases stayed unmatched. The CDR3 coding sequence is TGTGCCAGCAGCTTGCCAGAGGGACTAAACAATGAGCAGTTCTTC. Protein: CASSLPEGLNNEQFF. The entire variable domain, with the rest obtained from reference TRBV5-6 and TRBJ2-1, is as follows: DAGVTQSPTHLIKTRGQQVTLRCSPKSGHDTVSWYQQALGQGPQFIFQYYEEEERQRGNFPDRFSGHQFPNYSSELNVNALLLGDSALYLCASSLPEGLNNEQFFGPGTRLTVL.

In its sample, this clonotype was seen a few times. The gene calls are TRBV6-5 and TRBJ2-1, with D tentatively TRBD1 or TRBD2 (6 bases each). Deletions cut 2 bases from V and 5 bases from J, with 10 bases between. The CDR3 sequence is 14 residues long. In germline, CDR1 is MNHEY, CDR2 SVGAGI. CDR3 nucleotide sequence: TGTGCCAGCAGTTACGGGGGGCCGGACAATGAGCAGTTCTTC. Amino acid sequence: CASSYGGPDNEQFF.

The chain recombines TRBV20-1 with TRBJ2-7, with 7 positions matching TRBD2. The germline V gene has CDR1 DFQATT and CDR2 SNEGSKA (reference sequence). The CDR3 has 12 amino acids. J was trimmed by 2 bases and V by 7 bases; bases with no gene match: 5. The CDR3 loop reads CSGREGAYEQYF. Written as DNA, the CDR3 is TGCAGTGGCAGGGAGGGTGCCTACGAGCAGTACTTC.

The sample holds a few counts of this clonotype. The V call is TRBV5-5, the J call TRBJ1-5, with 12 bases aligning to TRBD1. CDR1 and CDR2 (germline): SGHKS, YYEKEE (reference sequence). The CDR3 extends over 16 amino acids. V trimming: 4 bases; J trimming: 3 bases; junction bases outside the gene matches: 5. The CDR3 here is CASSPGTGGVNQPQHF. The DNA of the CDR3 is TGTGCCAGCAGCCCTGGGACAGGGGGCGTCAATCAGCCCCAGCATTTT.

The chain uses TRBV30 and TRBJ2-7, with D tentatively TRBD1 (6 bases). V lost 2 bases, J lost 4 bases, and 12 bases lay in between. The CDR3 spans 13 residues. The germline CDR1 and CDR2 sequences are GTSNPN and SVGIG (reference sequence). DNA of the CDR3: TGTGCCTGGAGTCCAGGGGCCCTTTACGAGCAGTACTTC. This sequence encodes CAWSPGALYEQYF.

This clonotype has a handful of counts. V is TRBV29-1 and J is TRBJ2-5; TRBD1 agrees at 7 bases. The CDR3 has 12 residues. Germline V gives CDR1 SQVTM, CDR2 ANQGSEA. J gave up 1 base and V 7 bases, and 3 bases lay outside the gene matches. CDR3 residues: CSADRSQETQYF. CDR3 DNA: TGCAGCGCGGACAGGAGCCAAGAGACCCAGTACTTC.

This clonotype was found many times. The J gene is TRBJ2-3, the V gene TRBV20-1; the D gene is possibly TRBD2 (6 bases). The CDR3 covers 17 residues. The V end lost 2 bases, the J end lost 3 bases, and 21 bases lay between the germline ends. Germline loops: CDR1 DFQATT, CDR2 SNEGSKA (reference sequence). This chain's CDR3 is CSARPYTRDFATDTQYF. The CDR3 DNA follows: TGCAGTGCTAGACCCTACACCAGGGACTTCGCAACAGATACGCAGTATTTT.

Many counts were recorded for this clonotype. The chain couples TRBV6-2 or TRBV6-3 to TRBJ1-6; D call uncertain. Looked up from germline, CDR1 is MNHEY and CDR2 is SVGEGT. The CDR3 has 14 amino acids. V lost 6 bases, J lost 13 bases, and 19 bases lay in between. The CDR3 nucleotides read TGTGCCAGCAGACAGTCGGACCCGGGTGTTCCCCTCCACTTT. It codes for CASRQSDPGVPLHF.

This clonotype has more than one count but fewer than ten. The chain employs TRBV11-1 and TRBJ2-1; D unclear. This CDR3 has 15 amino acids. CDR1 and CDR2 from the germline V gene are SGHAT and FQDESV (reference sequence). The V and J ends lost 2 bases and 8 bases respectively, with 16 bases between them. The chain's CDR3 is CASSLIFRAQYEQFF. For the CDR3, the DNA is TGTGCCAGCAGCTTAATTTTCCGCGCCCAGTATGAGCAGTTCTTC.

The table lists this clonotype with a few counts. The chain employs TRBV7-2 and TRBJ2-1; the D call may be TRBD1 or TRBD2 (5 bases each). The CDR3 length is 15 residues. Germline CDR1 and CDR2: SGHTA and FQGNSA. Trimming stripped 6 bases from V and 10 bases from J, with 22 bases between. As DNA, the CDR3 is TGTGCCAGCAGTCCCCTGAGTTCGGGGACGGGGGAGCAGTTCTTC. This translates into CASSPLSSGTGEQFF.

This clonotype was recorded at least ten times. The V and J genes are TRBV6-5 and TRBJ2-2; D is unclear. Germline V CDR1 and CDR2: MNHEY, SVGAGI. V was cut by 7 bases and J by 4 bases, with 10 bases left in between. This CDR3 region has 13 residues. The CDR3 DNA sequence: TGTGCCAGCAAGAGGATGGGCACCGGGGAGCTGTTTTTT. Translating it yields CASKRMGTGELFF.

The chain joins TRBV7-9 to TRBJ1-2; D might be TRBD1 (5 bases). The CDR3 is made up of 13 amino acids. The V gene lost 4 bases and the J gene lost 3 bases, with 9 bases spanning the gap. Per the germline V gene, CDR1 is SEHNR and CDR2 is FQNEAQ (reference sequence). The CDR3 loop is CASSYGQDYGYTF. In DNA, the CDR3 is TGTGCCAGCAGCTACGGACAAGACTATGGCTACACCTTC. The full variable domain, its missing parts supplied by reference TRBV7-9 and TRBJ1-2, is DTGVSQNPRHKITKRGQNVTFRCDPISEHNRLYWYRQTLGQGPEFLTYFQNEAQLEKSRLLSDRFSAERPKGSFSTLEIQRTEQGDSAMYLCASSYGQDYGYTFGSGTRLTVV.

The chain recombines TRBV6-1 with TRBJ2-2; D is possibly TRBD2 (5 bases). Per the germline V gene, CDR1 is MNHNS and CDR2 is SASEGT. V dropped 2 bases and J dropped 7 bases, with 11 bases sitting between them. The CDR3 has 14 residues. The CDR3 sequence: CASSELPAVGELFF. The CDR3 region has the DNA TGTGCCAGCAGTGAATTGCCAGCGGTCGGGGAGCTGTTTTTT.